Below, one T cell receptor (beta chain) is given with its context. There are 15 residues in the CDR3. Germline V CDR1 and CDR2: SGHAT, FQNNGV. Trimming cost V 3 bases and J 0 bases; bases outside gene matches: 2. The sample originates from a study of shared clonotypes between healthy human individuals. Study overall: For every donor, three CD4 naive, three CD4 memory, two CD8 naive and one CD8 memory plates were used.

As handled by the study authors: ImmunoSEQ gave junction-only sequences without quality scores, so filtering differed. Here immunoSEQ multiplex PCR was the method, and the copy in TCRdb shows in-frame clones only, minus some. V and J calls and clone size are given by that table; D and trimming were obtained from the DNA. The sample lists about a million clones, about 80% seen once, with 1.2% to 1.5% in the top ten. The sequenced sample consisted of memory CD4+ T cells sorted from blood. Subset given: CD45RA-negative fraction. This TCR came from a man younger than 30 in good health. V is TRBV11-2 and J is TRBJ1-3; 7 bases line up with TRBD1. The CDR3 region has the DNA TGTGCCAGCAGCTTGACAGGGAGCTCTGGAAACACCATATATTTT. It encodes CASSLTGSSGNTIYF.